This is a list of T cell receptor beta chains from one sample in a study of T cells after yellow fever vaccination. TCRdb analysed the 5' RACE reads with MiXCR anew, one entry per CDR3 protein. The sample has about 240,000 distinct CDR3 sequences, 6.9% seen once. This sample comprised CD4+ T cells sorted from PBMCs, obtained 15 days after the yellow fever booster vaccination. All receptors come from a man aged 25-45 years who received the YFV17D yellow fever vaccine. Each CDR3 is given with its conserved first and last residue.

cdr3_aa v_call
CASRQTGQSEKLFF TRBV25-1
CSASAPQGAAYNEQFF TRBV20-1
CASSLTPTQGQYGYTF TRBV7-2
CASTPAGPGYGYTF TRBV11-2
CASSYPSGTRNTGELFF TRBV6-5
CSASGLAGHTGELFF TRBV20-1
CASSPPKPGTSGRANEQFF TRBV28
CASSEGVLPDTQYF TRBV10-2
CASSGENEKLFF TRBV6-5
CSAQPAHRGRHAYF TRBV20-1
CATSRVRDKNTGELFF TRBV15
CASSPTGKGETQYF TRBV12-3/TRBV12-4
CASSSSGRASVDTQYF TRBV5-1
CASSPRVAVEETQYF TRBV18
CAWSNGRDSHQPQHF TRBV30
CSAMRTSGSYEQYF TRBV20-1
CASRNTGRAGELFF TRBV12-3/TRBV12-4
CASSLDLARPYEQYF TRBV11-2
CASSLDRLNNEQFF TRBV5-1
CAGTSPNTGELFF TRBV6-1
CASSSSGSSSETQYF TRBV9
CASSQTGWGLSIALSNTEAFF TRBV4-2
CASSSPPRVNEQFF TRBV5-6
CASSLGYRAYEQYF TRBV5-5
CASRTSGQLETQYF TRBV5-1
CAWNPTGPPYNEQFF TRBV30
CASKTTGAYWEKLFF TRBV28
CASSAGTANSYEQYF TRBV19
CAISDSRDRATQETQYF TRBV10-3
CASSQEPWESYEQFF TRBV14
CASSQWTFNSPLHF TRBV4-1
CSGLGIAKNIQYF TRBV29-1
CASSTSGQPGANVLTF TRBV28
CASSHSSGANVLTF TRBV7-3
CASKSGTGKLSQETQYF TRBV5-6
CASSPEGGSYNEQFF TRBV5-1
CASSLSGWGLAGASGELFF TRBV28
CASSLGHPGHEQFF TRBV7-9
CASSPTRLSSYEQYF TRBV5-6
CASMGQGPNIQYF TRBV12-3/TRBV12-4
CASSSGAGRGNEQFF TRBV28
CASSPNREIGNTEAFF TRBV18
CASSYDGRSYNSPLHF TRBV6-5
CASSPRGQGYTGELFF TRBV28
CSAGGLAGDYEQYF TRBV20-1
CSARVGYLETQYF TRBV20-1